Each of the 3 T cell receptor beta chains below was sequenced from the same sample in a study of OX40 agonist ivuxolimab in advanced cancers. Libraries were constructed by the immunoSEQ multiplex PCR assay. In its TCRdb copy, this immuneACCESS table keeps in-frame sequences only and misses some clones. Where compared with another copy, unresolved V genes explain less than half of these, and the others have no known cause. This sample holds tens of thousands of clones; roughly nine tenths were observed only once. In total, the top ten clones hold 2% to 2.5% of the sample. This specimen consisted of CD4+ or CD8+ T cells sorted from blood, obtained in a trial of the OX40 agonist ivuxolimab. The source is an adult with an advanced solid tumor such as melanoma, head and neck, liver or kidney cancer.

The rearrangement joins TRBV7-2 to TRBJ2-2; TRBD1 agrees at 8 bases. The CDR3 loop spans 15 amino acids. V trimming: 5 bases; J trimming: 5 bases; junction bases outside the gene matches: 7. The germline V gene encodes CDR1 SGHTA and CDR2 FQGNSA. The CDR3 loop is CASSPWTGRTGELFF. DNA of the CDR3: TGTGCCAGCAGCCCCTGGACAGGGAGGACCGGGGAGCTGTTTTTT. Complete variable domain (other parts from reference TRBV7-2 and TRBJ2-2): GAGVSQSPSNKVTEKGKDVELRCDPISGHTALYWYRQSLGQGLEFLIYFQGNSAPDKSGLPSDRFSAERTGGSVSTLTIQRTQQEDSAVYLCASSPWTGRTGELFFGEGSRLTVL.

This clone was recorded only once. V gene TRBV7-2 combines with J gene TRBJ2-1, with D perhaps TRBD2 (6 bases). Trimming shortened V by 4 bases and J by 9 bases, and 22 bases separated the two germline ends. The CDR3 extends over 16 amino acids. Per germline, CDR1 SGHTA and CDR2 FQGNSA. The CDR3 nucleotides read TGTGCCAGCAGCTCCTCGTTGACGACTAGTAGGATTGAGCAGTTCTTC. It is translated as CASSSSLTTSRIEQFF.

The chain couples TRBV19 to TRBJ2-3; D possibly corresponds to TRBD1 (6 bases). CDR1 and CDR2 from the germline V gene are LNHDA and SQIVND (reference sequence). The CDR3 extends over 15 amino acids. Trimming stripped 6 bases from V and 3 bases from J, with 16 bases between. The CDR3 loop is CASRSSGTRTDTQYF. CDR3 nucleotide sequence: TGTGCCAGTAGATCTTCCGGGACAAGGACAGATACGCAGTATTTT.